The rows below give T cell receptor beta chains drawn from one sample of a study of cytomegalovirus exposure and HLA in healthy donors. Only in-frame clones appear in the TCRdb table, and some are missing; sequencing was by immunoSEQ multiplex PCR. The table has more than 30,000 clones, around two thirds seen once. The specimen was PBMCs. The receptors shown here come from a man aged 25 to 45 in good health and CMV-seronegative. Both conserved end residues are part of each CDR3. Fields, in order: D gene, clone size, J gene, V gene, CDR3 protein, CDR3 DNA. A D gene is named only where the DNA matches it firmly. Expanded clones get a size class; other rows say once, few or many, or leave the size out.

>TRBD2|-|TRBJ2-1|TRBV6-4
CASSEGRLASYNEQFF
TGTGCCAGCAGTGAGGGGCGACTAGCTAGCTACAATGAGCAGTTCTTC
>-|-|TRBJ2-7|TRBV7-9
CASSSTTAGTYEQYF
TGTGCCAGCAGCTCTACAACCGCCGGGACCTACGAGCAGTACTTC
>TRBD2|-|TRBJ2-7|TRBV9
CASSPTTGTSGRTPYEQYF
TGTGCCAGCAGCCCCACTACCGGGACTAGCGGGAGGACCCCCTACGAGCAGTACTTC
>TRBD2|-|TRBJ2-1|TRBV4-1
CASSQEGGTGYNEQFF
TGCGCCAGCAGCCAAGAGGGGGGGACTGGCTACAATGAGCAGTTCTTC
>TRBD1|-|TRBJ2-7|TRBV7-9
CASNGDSSYEQYF
TGTGCCAGCAACGGGGACAGTTCCTACGAGCAGTACTTC
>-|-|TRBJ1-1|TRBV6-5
CASSGFGRGFYEAFF
TGTGCCAGCAGTGGCTTCGGCAGGGGTTTTTATGAAGCTTTCTTT
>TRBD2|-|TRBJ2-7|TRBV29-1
CSVVGGAYEQYF
TGCAGCGTTGTCGGGGGGGCCTACGAGCAGTACTTC
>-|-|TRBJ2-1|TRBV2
CASRGRGNEQFF
TGTGCCAGCAGGGGGCGGGGAAATGAGCAGTTCTTC
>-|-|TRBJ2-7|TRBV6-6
CASIRDNPYEQYF
TGTGCCAGCATTCGGGACAACCCCTACGAGCAGTACTTC
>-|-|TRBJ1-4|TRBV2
CASSDDRGLNEKLFF
TGTGCCAGCAGCGATGACCGTGGACTGAATGAAAAACTGTTTTTT
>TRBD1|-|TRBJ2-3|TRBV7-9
CASSLGQGLAVGTQYF
TGTGCCAGCAGCCTCGGACAGGGGCTGGCGGTCGGGACGCAGTATTTT
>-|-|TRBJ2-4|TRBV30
CAWSGLRNIQYF
TGTGCCTGGAGTGGCCTACGAAACATTCAGTACTTC
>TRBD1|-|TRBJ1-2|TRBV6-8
CASSYKTGGDYGYTF
TGTGCCAGCAGTTATAAAACAGGGGGAGACTATGGCTACACCTTC
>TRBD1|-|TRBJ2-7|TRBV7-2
CASRHDRGTYEQYF
TGTGCCAGCAGGCATGACAGGGGGACCTACGAGCAGTACTTC
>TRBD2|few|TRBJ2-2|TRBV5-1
CASSLEGLENWELFF
TGCGCCAGCAGCTTGGAAGGACTAGAGAACTGGGAGCTGTTTTTT
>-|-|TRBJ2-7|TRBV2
CASRAGHIEQYF
TGTGCCAGCAGGGCAGGACATATCGAGCAGTACTTC
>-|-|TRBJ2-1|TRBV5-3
CARSFTLVYCRFF
TGTGCCAGAAGCTTCACACTAGTCTATTGTAGGTTCTTC
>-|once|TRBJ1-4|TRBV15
CATSRDAGGDEKLFF
TGTGCCACCAGCAGAGATGCGGGAGGAGATGAAAAACTGTTTTTT
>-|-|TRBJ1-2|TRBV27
CASSNNTGFRGYTF
TGTGCCAGTTCCAACAACACGGGGTTTCGAGGCTACACCTTC
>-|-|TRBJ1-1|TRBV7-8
CASSLLEVANEAFF
TGTGCCAGCAGCTTATTGGAGGTAGCTAATGAAGCTTTCTTT
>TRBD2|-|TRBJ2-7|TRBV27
CASSLSRGFDEQYF
TGTGCCAGCAGTTTATCGCGGGGGTTCGACGAGCAGTACTTC
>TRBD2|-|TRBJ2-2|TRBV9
CASSVEREGQTGELFF
TGTGCCAGCAGCGTAGAGCGGGAGGGACAAACCGGGGAGCTGTTTTTT
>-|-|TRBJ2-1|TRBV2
CASRDNYNEQFF
TGTGCCAGCAGGGACAATTACAATGAGCAGTTCTTC
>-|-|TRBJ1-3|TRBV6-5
CASSYSGGYSGNTIYF
TGTGCCAGCAGTTACTCCGGGGGTTACTCCGGAAACACCATATATTTT
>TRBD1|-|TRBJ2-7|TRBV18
CASSPGTGSYEQYF
TGTGCCAGCTCACCCGGGACAGGCTCCTACGAGCAGTACTTC
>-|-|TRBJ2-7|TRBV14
CASSLTSYEQYF
TGTGCCAGCAGCCTTACTTCTTACGAGCAGTACTTC
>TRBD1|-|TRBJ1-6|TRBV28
CASRGQINSPLHF
TGTGCCAGCAGGGGACAGATAAATTCACCCCTCCACTTT
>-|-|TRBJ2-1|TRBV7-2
CASSRWDSRGEQFF
TGTGCCAGCAGCCGGTGGGACTCCCGGGGGGAGCAGTTCTTC
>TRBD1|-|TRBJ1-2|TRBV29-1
CSVERTGHYGYPF
TGCAGCGTCGAGCGGACAGGACACTATGGCTACCCCTTC
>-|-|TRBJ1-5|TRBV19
CASQEWGHPTNQPQHF
TGTGCCAGTCAAGAGTGGGGCCACCCCACCAATCAGCCCCAGCATTTT
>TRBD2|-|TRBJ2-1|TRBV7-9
CASSLRTSGGAMNEQFF
TGTGCCAGCAGCTTAAGGACTAGCGGGGGGGCCATGAATGAGCAGTTCTTC
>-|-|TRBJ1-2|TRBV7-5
CARSESRDRGLWYGYTF
TGTGCCAGAAGCGAGAGCCGGGACAGGGGGCTATGGTATGGCTACACCTTC
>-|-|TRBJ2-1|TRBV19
CASSIVSKYNEQFF
TGTGCCAGTAGTATTGTGAGTAAGTACAATGAGCAGTTCTTC
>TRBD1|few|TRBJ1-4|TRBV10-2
CASSDGTGGHEKLFF
TGCGCCAGCAGTGACGGGACAGGGGGACATGAAAAACTGTTTTTT
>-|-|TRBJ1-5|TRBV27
CASSLEGGSQPQHF
TGTGCCAGCAGTTTGGAGGGGGGGAGCCAGCCCCAGCATTTT
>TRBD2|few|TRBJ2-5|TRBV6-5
CASSYAGGLPETQYF
TGTGCCAGCAGTTACGCGGGGGGGCTTCCAGAGACCCAGTACTTC
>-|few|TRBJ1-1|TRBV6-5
CASSYSETTGDTEAFF
TGTGCCAGCAGTTACTCGGAGACTACGGGAGACACTGAAGCTTTCTTT
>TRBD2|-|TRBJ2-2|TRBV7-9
CASSLGWAGGPANTGELFF
TGTGCCAGCAGCTTAGGCTGGGCGGGGGGGCCCGCGAACACCGGGGAGCTGTTTTTT
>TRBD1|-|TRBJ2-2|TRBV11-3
CASSRQGNTGELFF
TGTGCCAGCAGCCGACAGGGGAACACCGGGGAGCTGTTTTTT
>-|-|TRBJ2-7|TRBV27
CASSTNSDRAYEQYF
TGTGCCAGCAGTACAAACTCGGACAGAGCCTACGAGCAGTACTTC
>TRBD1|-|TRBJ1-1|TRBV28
CASSLRQGGEAFF
TGTGCCAGCAGTCTGAGACAGGGTGGGGAAGCTTTCTTT
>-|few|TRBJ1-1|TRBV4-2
CASSQGLVSGFTEAFF
TGTGCCAGCAGCCAAGGGCTGGTGAGCGGATTCACTGAAGCTTTCTTT